A single sample is the source of the 2 T cell receptor beta chains below, sequenced in a study of tumor-infiltrating lymphocytes in localized non-small cell lung cancer. Repertoires were generated with immunoSEQ multiplex PCR, while TCRdb's copy carries only in-frame clones and drops some. The sample carries roughly 25,000 clones, just under 70% recorded once. The specimen sequenced was lung tumor tissue. All receptors come from a human donor with non-small cell lung cancer.

The chain recombines TRBV7-3 with TRBJ1-2; no firm D call. V gave up 10 bases and J gave up 3 bases, with 9 bases separating them. This CDR3 has 11 amino acids. In germline, CDR1 is SGHTA, CDR2 FQGTGA. This chain's CDR3 is CAILEDYGYTF. CDR3 nucleotide sequence: TGTGCCATTCTTGAGGACTATGGCTACACCTTC.

This clone was counted between two and nine times. This chain uses TRBV27 with TRBJ2-2, with D perhaps TRBD1 (6 bases). This CDR3 is 15 amino acids long. Between the trimmed V and J ends, which lost 5 bases and 1 base, there was a span of 11 bases. The germline gives CDR1 MNHEY, CDR2 SMNVEV (reference sequence). The CDR3 DNA reads TGTGCCAGCAGTCTTGACAGGCTGAACACCGGGGAGCTGTTTTTT. It is translated as CASSLDRLNTGELFF.